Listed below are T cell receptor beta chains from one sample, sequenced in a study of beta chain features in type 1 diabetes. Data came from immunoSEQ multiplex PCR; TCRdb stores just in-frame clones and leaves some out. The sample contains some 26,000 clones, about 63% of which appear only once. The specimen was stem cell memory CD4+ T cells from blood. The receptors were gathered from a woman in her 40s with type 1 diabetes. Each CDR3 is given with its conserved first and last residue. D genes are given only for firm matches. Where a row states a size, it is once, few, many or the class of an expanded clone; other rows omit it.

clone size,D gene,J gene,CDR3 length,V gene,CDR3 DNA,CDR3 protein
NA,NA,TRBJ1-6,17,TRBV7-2,TGTGCCAGCAGCTTAGTTTTGGGGGGGCTGTATAATTCACCCCTCCACTTT,CASSLVLGGLYNSPLHF
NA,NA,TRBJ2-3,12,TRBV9,TGTGCCAGCAGCGTAGCTTCCGATACGCAGTATTTT,CASSVASDTQYF
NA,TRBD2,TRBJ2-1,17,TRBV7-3,TGTGCCAGCAGCTCCCCTTCTAGCGGGGGGCAGATAAATGAGCAGTTCTTC,CASSSPSSGGQINEQFF
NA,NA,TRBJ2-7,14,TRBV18,TGTGCCAGCTCACCGGAAAAGGGAGCCTACGAGCAGTACTTC,CASSPEKGAYEQYF
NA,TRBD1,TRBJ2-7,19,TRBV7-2,TGTGCCAGCAGCTCATCCGGGACAGGATCATCAGGGTGGACCTACGAGCAGTACTTC,CASSSSGTGSSGWTYEQYF
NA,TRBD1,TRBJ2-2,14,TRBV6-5,TGTGCCAGCAGTGACAGGGCCCCCTCCGGGGAGCTGTTTTTT,CASSDRAPSGELFF
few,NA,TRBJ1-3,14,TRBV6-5,TGTGCCAGCACCACAGGGAACAGGGGAAACACCATATATTTT,CASTTGNRGNTIYF
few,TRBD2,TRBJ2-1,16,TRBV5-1,TGCGCCAGCAGACTAGCGGGAGGGCCCGGGAAAAATGAGCAGTTCTTC,CASRLAGGPGKNEQFF
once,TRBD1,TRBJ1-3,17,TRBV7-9,TGTGCCAGCAGCTTCCCGACAGGGGTCCAAGACAGAAACACCATATATTTT,CASSFPTGVQDRNTIYF
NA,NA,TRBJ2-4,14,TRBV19,TGTACCAGTAGTGCCAGGGGAGCCAAAAACATTCAGTACTTC,CTSSARGAKNIQYF
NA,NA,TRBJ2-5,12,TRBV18,TGTGCCAGCTCACTATTAATCGAGACCCAGTACTTC,CASSLLIETQYF
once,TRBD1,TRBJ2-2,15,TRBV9,TGTGCCAGCAGCCGTACAGGGGAGAGCACCGGGGAGCTGTTTTTT,CASSRTGESTGELFF
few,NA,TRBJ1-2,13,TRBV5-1,TGCGCCAGCAGCTTGGACAGCAACTATGGCTACACCTTC,CASSLDSNYGYTF
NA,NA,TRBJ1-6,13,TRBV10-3,TGTGCCATCAGAGAACAGTATAATTCACCCCTCCACTTT,CAIREQYNSPLHF
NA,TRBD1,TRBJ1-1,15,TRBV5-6,TGTGCCAGCAGCTTCTACAGGGGGATGAACACTGAAGCTTTCTTT,CASSFYRGMNTEAFF
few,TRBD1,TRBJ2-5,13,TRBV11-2,TGTGCCAGCCAGGGACAGGGCCAAGAGACCCAGTACTTC,CASQGQGQETQYF
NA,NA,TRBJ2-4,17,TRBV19,TGTGCCAGTAGTACTACGACCACTGGAGGAGCCAAAAACATTCAGTACTTC,CASSTTTTGGAKNIQYF
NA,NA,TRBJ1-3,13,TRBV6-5,TGTGCCAGCAGTTACAAAGCGGGAAACACCATATATTTT,CASSYKAGNTIYF
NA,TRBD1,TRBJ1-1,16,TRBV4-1,TGCGCCAGCAGTCTCATTACAGGGGGCGGCAAGACTGAAGCTTTCTTT,CASSLITGGGKTEAFF
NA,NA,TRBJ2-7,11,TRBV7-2,TGTGCCAGCAGCTCCACCTACGAGCAGTACTTC,CASSSTYEQYF
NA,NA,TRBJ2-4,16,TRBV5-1,TGCGCCAGCAGCTTGGGGGAAAGGGACGGGGGAAACATTCAGTACTTC,CASSLGERDGGNIQYF
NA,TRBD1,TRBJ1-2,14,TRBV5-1,TGCGCCAGCAGCTTGGAGGGGGCGGTTAATGGCTACACCTTC,CASSLEGAVNGYTF
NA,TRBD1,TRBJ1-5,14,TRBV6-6,TGTGCCAGCAGTGACAGGGCCCTCGATCAGCCCCAGCATTTT,CASSDRALDQPQHF
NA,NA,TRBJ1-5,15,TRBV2,TGTGCCAGCGCGGGCGGGCCCCATAAAAATCAGCCCCAGCATTTT,CASAGGPHKNQPQHF
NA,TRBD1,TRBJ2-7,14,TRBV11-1,TGTGCCAGCAGCTGGGCCAGGGGGCTTGACGAGCAGTACTTC,CASSWARGLDEQYF
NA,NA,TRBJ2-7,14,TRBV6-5,TGTGCCAGCAGTTACGATAGGGGATCCTACGAGCAGTACTTC,CASSYDRGSYEQYF
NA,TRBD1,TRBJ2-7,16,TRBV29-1,TGCAGCGTTAAAAGGGACAGGGGCCCAAGCTCCTACGAGCAGTACTTC,CSVKRDRGPSSYEQYF
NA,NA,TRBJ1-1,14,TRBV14,TGTGCCAGCAGCCAAGACTGGGGGAGGACTGAAGCTTTCTTT,CASSQDWGRTEAFF
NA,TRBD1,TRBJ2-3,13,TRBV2,TGTGCCAGCAGCGGAGACAGGGCACATACGCAGTATTTT,CASSGDRAHTQYF
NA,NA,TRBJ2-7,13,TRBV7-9,TGTGCCAGCAGCTCGGCGGGGCCCTACGAGCAGTACTTC,CASSSAGPYEQYF
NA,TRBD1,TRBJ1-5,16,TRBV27,TGTGCCAGCAGTCCCTTGCTGGGGACAGGTAATCAGCCCCAGCATTTT,CASSPLLGTGNQPQHF
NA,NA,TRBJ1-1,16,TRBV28,TGTGCCAGCAGTTTATTCGGAGCGGGCCGGGGGACTGAAGCTTTCTTT,CASSLFGAGRGTEAFF
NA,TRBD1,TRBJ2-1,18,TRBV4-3,TGCGCCAGCAGCCCGGCTAGACAGGGTTTCGGGAATGGTAATGAGCAGTTCTTC,CASSPARQGFGNGNEQFF
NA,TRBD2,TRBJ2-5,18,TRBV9,TGTGCCAGCAGTGCCGGACTAGCGGGAGGGAGGGGCCAAGAGACCCAGTACTTC,CASSAGLAGGRGQETQYF
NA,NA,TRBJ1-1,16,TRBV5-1,TGCGCCAGCAGCTCATCGACAGGTACTCAGAACACTGAAGCTTTCTTT,CASSSSTGTQNTEAFF
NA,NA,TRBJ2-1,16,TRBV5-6,TGTGCCAGCAGCCCCGAGAGCGAGGCAGGGGATCGGGAGCAGTTCTTC,CASSPESEAGDREQFF
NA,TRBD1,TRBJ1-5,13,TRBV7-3,TGTGCCAGCAGCATCCAGGGGGATCAGCCCCAGCATTTT,CASSIQGDQPQHF
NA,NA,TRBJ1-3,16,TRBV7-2,TGTGCCAGCAGCTTACTTCAGGGGAGCCCTGGAAACACCATATATTTT,CASSLLQGSPGNTIYF
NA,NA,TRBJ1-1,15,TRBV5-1,TGCGCCAGCAGCTTGGTAGCGAGTCAGAACACTGAAGCTTTCTTT,CASSLVASQNTEAFF
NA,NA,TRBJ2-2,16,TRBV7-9,TGTGCCAGCAGCTTGGGGGCGACGGCGAACACCGGGGAGCTGTTTTTT,CASSLGATANTGELFF
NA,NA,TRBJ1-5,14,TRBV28,TGTGCCAGCAGTTTATCGACAGAGCATCAGCCCCAGCATTTT,CASSLSTEHQPQHF
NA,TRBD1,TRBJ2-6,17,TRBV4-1,TGCGCCAGCAGCCTCTACCTGACAGGGGCCGGGGCCAACGTCCTGACTTTC,CASSLYLTGAGANVLTF
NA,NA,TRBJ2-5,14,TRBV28,TGTGCCAGCAGTCCACGGGACTTAGAAGAGACCCAGTACTTC,CASSPRDLEETQYF
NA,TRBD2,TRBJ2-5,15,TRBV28,TGTGCCAGCAGTTTGAACACCGGGGAGGGAGAGACCCAGTACTTC,CASSLNTGEGETQYF
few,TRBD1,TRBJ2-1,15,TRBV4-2,TGTGCCAGCAGCCAAGTGGGACAGGGGTTCAATGAGCAGTTCTTC,CASSQVGQGFNEQFF
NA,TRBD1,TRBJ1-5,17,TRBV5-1,TGCGCCAGCAGCTTGTCCCCCCCCGACAGGGGGCAACAGCCCCAGCATTTT,CASSLSPPDRGQQPQHF
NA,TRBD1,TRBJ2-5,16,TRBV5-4,TGTGCCAGCAGCTCCCCCCACACAGGGGGAAAAGAGACCCAGTACTTC,CASSSPHTGGKETQYF
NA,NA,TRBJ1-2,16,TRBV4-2,TGTGCCAGCAGCCAAGATGAGGCCACCGCCGGGGATGGCTACACCTTC,CASSQDEATAGDGYTF
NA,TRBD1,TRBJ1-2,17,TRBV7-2,TGTGCCAGCAGCTTAGCAATGAGACAGGGGCCTCCACGGGGCTACACCTTC,CASSLAMRQGPPRGYTF
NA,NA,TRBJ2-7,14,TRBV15,TGTGCCACCAGCAGAGAACAGGGTGCGTACGAGCAGTACTTC,CATSREQGAYEQYF
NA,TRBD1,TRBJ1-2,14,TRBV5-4,TGTGCCAGCAGCCCCGGACAGGGATTCTATGGCTACACCTTC,CASSPGQGFYGYTF
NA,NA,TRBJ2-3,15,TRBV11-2,TGTGCCAGCAGCCCGAAGAGGTCGGGCACAGATACGCAGTATTTT,CASSPKRSGTDTQYF
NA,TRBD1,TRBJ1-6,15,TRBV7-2,TGTGCCAGCAGCCAGCAGGGGACAGGGAATTCACCCCTCCACTTT,CASSQQGTGNSPLHF
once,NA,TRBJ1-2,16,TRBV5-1,TGCGCCAGCAGCTTGGAGGGGCACCTAGCTAACTATGGCTACACCTTC,CASSLEGHLANYGYTF
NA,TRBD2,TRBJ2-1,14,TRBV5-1,TGCGCCAGCAGCTCCCTGACTAGCGGTAATGAGCAGTTCTTC,CASSSLTSGNEQFF